The clone carrying this TCR beta chain appeared a few times. Its specificity is not known. The protocol attached unique molecular identifiers to individual cDNA molecules. TCRdb called the 5' RACE reads again in MiXCR, with one record for every CDR3 protein. The profile covers around 40,000 distinct CDR3 sequences, with 5.5% to 8% appearing a single time and around a quarter taken by the ten largest. This sample is drawn from a study of early T cells in non-severe SARS-CoV-2 infection. Study-wide context: Sequencing was performed on bulk RNA from unsorted whole blood, leaving chains unpaired. Broader study findings: VDJdb matching favored anti-spike CD8 responses, missing private and CD4 specificities.

This CDR3 has 15 residues. Germline V lookup: CDR1 LNHDA, CDR2 SQIVND (reference sequence). V gave up 5 bases and J gave up 2 bases, with 13 bases separating them. The sample here was whole blood, taken at baseline. The rearrangement joins TRBV19 to TRBJ2-1, with D perhaps TRBD1 or TRBD2 (5 bases each). The receptor comes from an adult who was a healthcare worker with PCR-confirmed SARS-CoV-2 infection or an uninfected control (not recorded which). The CDR3 nucleotides read TGTGCCAGTAGTTCCGGGACCTGGGCCTACAATGAGCAGTTCTTC. Translated: CASSSGTWAYNEQFF.